The sequence of this T cell receptor beta chain was determined in a study of blood T cells in healthy people across ages. Whole-study findings and limits: Per-million-T-cell TCR beta diversity fell roughly linearly with age.

On this clonotype: The antigen remains undetermined.

Each individual donor underwent a draw of ten milliliters of peripheral blood. Through a sample-barcoded 5' primer and a J-beta primer mix, a second PCR was run for roughly 7 to 11 cycles. From the 5' RACE reads, TCRdb called clonotypes with MiXCR, one entry per CDR3 protein. The table shows approximately 1,000,000 distinct CDR3 sequences, with under 45% occurring only once. The specimen sequenced was blood. The receptor's source is a woman aged 55-70 years in good health.

This chain's CDR3 is CASSYGLAAVGYEQYF. For the CDR3, the DNA is TGTGCCAGCAGTTACGGACTAGCGGCAGTGGGGTACGAGCAGTACTTC. The chain is built from TRBV6-2 or TRBV6-3 and TRBJ2-4, with TRBD2 identical over 10 bases. The J call is uncertain, as TRBJ2-7 better fits the DNA end. Per the germline V gene, CDR1 is MNHEY and CDR2 is SVGEGT. The CDR3 sequence is 16 residues long.